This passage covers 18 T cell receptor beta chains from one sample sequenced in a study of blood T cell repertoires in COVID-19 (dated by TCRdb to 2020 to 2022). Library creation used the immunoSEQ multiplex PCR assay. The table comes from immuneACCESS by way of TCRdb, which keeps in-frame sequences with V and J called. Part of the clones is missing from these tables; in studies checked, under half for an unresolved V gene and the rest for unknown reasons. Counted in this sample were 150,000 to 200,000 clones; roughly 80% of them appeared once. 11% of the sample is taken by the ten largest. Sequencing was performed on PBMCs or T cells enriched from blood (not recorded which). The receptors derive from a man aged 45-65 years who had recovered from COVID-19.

CDR3 sequence: CASSHPTAGTEAFF. CDR3 sequence (DNA): TGTGCCAGCAGCCATCCCACTGCGGGCACTGAAGCTTTCTTT. The V and J genes are TRBV3-1 (or the pseudogene TRBV3-2) and TRBJ1-1; D is uncertain. Trimming shortened V by 3 bases and J by 4 bases, and 12 bases separated the two germline ends. The V gene's germline CDR1 is LGHDT and CDR2 YNNKEL (reference sequence). The CDR3 has 14 amino acids.

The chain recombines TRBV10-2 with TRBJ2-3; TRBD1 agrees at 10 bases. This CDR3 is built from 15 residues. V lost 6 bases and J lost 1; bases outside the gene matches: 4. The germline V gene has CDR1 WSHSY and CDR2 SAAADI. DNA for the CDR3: TGCGCCAGCAGCCACGGGACAGGGGGCACAGATACGCAGTATTTT. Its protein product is CASSHGTGGTDTQYF.

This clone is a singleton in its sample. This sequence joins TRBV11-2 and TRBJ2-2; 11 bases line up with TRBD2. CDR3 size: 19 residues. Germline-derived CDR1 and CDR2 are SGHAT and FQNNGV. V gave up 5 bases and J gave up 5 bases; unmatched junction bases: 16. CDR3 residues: CASSPQDFLLAGDTGELFF. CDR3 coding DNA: TGTGCCAGCAGCCCCCAGGACTTCCTACTAGCGGGAGATACCGGGGAGCTGTTTTTT.

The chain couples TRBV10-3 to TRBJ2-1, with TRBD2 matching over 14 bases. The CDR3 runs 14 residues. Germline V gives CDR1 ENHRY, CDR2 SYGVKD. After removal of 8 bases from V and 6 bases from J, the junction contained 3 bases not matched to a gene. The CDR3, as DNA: TGTGCCATCGGCGGGACTAGCGGGAGCAATGAGCAGTTCTTC. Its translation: CAIGGTSGSNEQFF.

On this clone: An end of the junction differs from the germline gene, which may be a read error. DNA for the CDR3: TGTGCTAGCAGAGCCGGGACAGGGGCGGACGGGGAGCTGTTTTTT. Protein sequence: CASRAGTGADGELFF. The chain joins TRBV7-7 to TRBJ2-2; the match to TRBD1 covers 10 bases. This CDR3 region has 15 residues. The V gene's germline CDR1 is SSHAT and CDR2 FNYEAQ (reference sequence).

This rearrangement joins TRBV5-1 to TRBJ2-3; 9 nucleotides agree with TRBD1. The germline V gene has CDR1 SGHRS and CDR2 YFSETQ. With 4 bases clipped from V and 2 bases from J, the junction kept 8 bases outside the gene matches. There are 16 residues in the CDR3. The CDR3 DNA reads TGCGCCAGCAGCGACGGGACAGGGTACTACACAGATACGCAGTATTTT. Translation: CASSDGTGYYTDTQYF.

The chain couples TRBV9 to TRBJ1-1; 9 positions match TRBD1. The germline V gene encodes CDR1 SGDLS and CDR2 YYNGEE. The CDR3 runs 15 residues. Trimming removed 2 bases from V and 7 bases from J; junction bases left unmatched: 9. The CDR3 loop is CASSVQQGAIGEAFF. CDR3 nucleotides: TGTGCCAGCAGCGTCCAACAGGGGGCTATTGGTGAAGCTTTCTTT. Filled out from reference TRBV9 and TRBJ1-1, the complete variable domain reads DSGVTQTPKHLITATGQRVTLRCSPRSGDLSVYWYQQSLDQGLQFLIQYYNGEERAKGNILERFSAQQFPDLHSELNLSSLELGDSALYFCASSVQQGAIGEAFFGQGTRLTVV.

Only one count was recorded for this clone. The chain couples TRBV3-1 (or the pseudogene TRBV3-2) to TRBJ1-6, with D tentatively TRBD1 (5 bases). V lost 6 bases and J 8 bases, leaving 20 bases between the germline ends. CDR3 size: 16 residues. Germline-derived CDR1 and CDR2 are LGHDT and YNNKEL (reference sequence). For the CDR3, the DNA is TGTGCCAGCAGTCCTCCCAATCAGGGCTGGGATTCACCCCTCCACTTT. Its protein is CASSPPNQGWDSPLHF.

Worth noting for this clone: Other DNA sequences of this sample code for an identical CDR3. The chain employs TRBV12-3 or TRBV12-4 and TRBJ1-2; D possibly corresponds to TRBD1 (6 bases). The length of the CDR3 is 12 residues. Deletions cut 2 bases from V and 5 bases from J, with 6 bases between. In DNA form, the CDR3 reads TGTGCCAGCAGTTTAACAGGGTATGGCTACACCTTC. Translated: CASSLTGYGYTF.

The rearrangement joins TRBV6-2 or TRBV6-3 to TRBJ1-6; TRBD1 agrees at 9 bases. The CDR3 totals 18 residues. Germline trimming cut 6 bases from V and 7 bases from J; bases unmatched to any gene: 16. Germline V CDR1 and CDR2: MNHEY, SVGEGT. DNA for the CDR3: TGTGCCAGCAGCCCTCCGCAAATACAGGGGGCGCGGAATTCACCCCTCCACTTT. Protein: CASSPPQIQGARNSPLHF.

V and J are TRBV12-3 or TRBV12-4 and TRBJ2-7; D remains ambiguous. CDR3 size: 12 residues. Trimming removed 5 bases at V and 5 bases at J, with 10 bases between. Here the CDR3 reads CASSTYKNEQYF. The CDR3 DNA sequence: TGTGCCAGCAGTACGTACAAAAACGAGCAGTACTTC.

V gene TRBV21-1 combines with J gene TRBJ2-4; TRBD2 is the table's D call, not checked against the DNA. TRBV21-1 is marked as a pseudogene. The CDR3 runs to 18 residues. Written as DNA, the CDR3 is TGTGCCAGCAGCATGCGGTGGTTGCGTGGATTAGCCAAAAACATTCAGTACTTC. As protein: CASSMRWLRGLAKNIQYF.

Written as DNA, the CDR3 is TGCAGCGTTGAAAGAGGAACCTATGAAGCTTTCTTT. Translated: CSVERGTYEAFF. The genes are TRBV29-1 and TRBJ1-1; no clear D. CDR3 length equals 12 residues. Germline CDR1 is SQVTM and CDR2 is ANQGSEA. V lost 2 bases, J lost 7 bases, and 11 bases lay in between.

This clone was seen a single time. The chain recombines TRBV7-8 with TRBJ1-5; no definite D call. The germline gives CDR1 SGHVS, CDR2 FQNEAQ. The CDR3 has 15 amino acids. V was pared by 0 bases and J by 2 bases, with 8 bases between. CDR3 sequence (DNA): TGTGCCAGCAGCTTAGCGGTGGCAGGCAATCAGCCCCAGCATTTT. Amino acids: CASSLAVAGNQPQHF. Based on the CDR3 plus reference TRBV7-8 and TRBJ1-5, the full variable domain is GAGVSQSPRYKVAKRGQDVALRCDPISGHVSLFWYQQALGQGPEFLTYFQNEAQLDKSGLPSDRFFAERPEGSVSTLKIQRTQQEDSAVYLCASSLAVAGNQPQHFGDGTRLSIL.

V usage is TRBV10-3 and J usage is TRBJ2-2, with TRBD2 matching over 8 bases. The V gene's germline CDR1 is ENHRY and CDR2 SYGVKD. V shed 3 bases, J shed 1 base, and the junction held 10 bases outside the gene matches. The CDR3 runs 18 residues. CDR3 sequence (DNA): TGTGCCATCAGTGACTCCCTAGCGGGCGGAAGGAACACCGGGGAGCTGTTTTTT. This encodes CAISDSLAGGRNTGELFF.

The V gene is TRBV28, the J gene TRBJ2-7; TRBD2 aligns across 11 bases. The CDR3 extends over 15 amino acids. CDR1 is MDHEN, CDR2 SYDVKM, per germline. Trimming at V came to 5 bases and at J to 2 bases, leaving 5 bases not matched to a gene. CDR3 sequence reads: CASSSLSGGAYEQYF. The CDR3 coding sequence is TGTGCCAGCAGTAGCCTTAGCGGGGGGGCCTACGAGCAGTACTTC. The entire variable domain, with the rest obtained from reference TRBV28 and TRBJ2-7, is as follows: DVKVTQSSRYLVKRTGEKVFLECVQDMDHENMFWYRQDPGLGLRLIYFSYDVKMKEKGDIPEGYSVSREKKERFSLILESASTNQTSMYLCASSSLSGGAYEQYFGPGTRLTVT.

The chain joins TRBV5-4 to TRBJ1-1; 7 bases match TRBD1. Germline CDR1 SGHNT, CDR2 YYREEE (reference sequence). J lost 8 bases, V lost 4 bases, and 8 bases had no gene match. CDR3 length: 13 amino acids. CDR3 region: CASSIGQTGEAFF. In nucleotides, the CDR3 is TGTGCCAGCAGCATTGGGCAGACAGGGGAAGCTTTCTTT.

The CDR3 DNA follows: TGTGCCAGCAGCTTCAGAGGGATCGGCAATGAGCAGTTCTTC. It encodes CASSFRGIGNEQFF. The gene calls are TRBV7-8 and TRBJ2-1; D may be TRBD2 (5 bases). CDR3 length: 14 residues. Between the trimmed V and J ends, which lost 3 bases and 6 bases, there was a span of 12 bases. Germline CDR1 reads SGHVS; CDR2 reads FQNEAQ.